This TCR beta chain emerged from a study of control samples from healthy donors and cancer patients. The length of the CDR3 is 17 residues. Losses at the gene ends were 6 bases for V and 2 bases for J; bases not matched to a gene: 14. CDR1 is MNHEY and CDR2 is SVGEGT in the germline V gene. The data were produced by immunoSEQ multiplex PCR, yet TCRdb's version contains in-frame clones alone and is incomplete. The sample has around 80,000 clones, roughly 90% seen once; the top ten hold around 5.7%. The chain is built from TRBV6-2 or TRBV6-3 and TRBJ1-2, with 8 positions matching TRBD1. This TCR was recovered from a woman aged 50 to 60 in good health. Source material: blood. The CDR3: CASSEVGTGLRNYGYTF. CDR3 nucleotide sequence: TGTGCCAGCAGCGAAGTAGGGACAGGACTTCGGAACTATGGCTACACCTTC.